This is a list of T cell receptor beta chains from one sample in a study of blood T cell repertoires in COVID-19. This table comes from immunoSEQ multiplex PCR, and its TCRdb copy is limited to in-frame clones, with some not included. This table has 130,000 or so clones, approximately 84% appearing once. Input material: PBMCs or T cells enriched from blood (not recorded which). The receptors derive from a woman in her forties or fifties with acute COVID-19. CDR3s include the opening cysteine and the closing phenylalanine or tryptophan. Each record gives: D gene, V gene, J gene, clone size, CDR3 length, CDR3 DNA, CDR3 protein. D genes are given only for firm matches. Clone size appears in some rows only: once, few, many, or a class for an expanded clone.

>.|TRBV7-9|TRBJ1-4|.|14
TGTGCCAGCAGGATGGCAGGGTTGCATGAAAAACTGTTTTTT
CASRMAGLHEKLFF
>TRBD1|TRBV5-4|TRBJ2-1|few|15
TGTGCCAGCAGCTTCGGGACAGGGAAGGGCAATGAGCAGTTCTTC
CASSFGTGKGNEQFF
>TRBD1|TRBV5-1|TRBJ1-1|.|14
TGCGCCAGCAGCTTGGAGGGACAGGGCATGGAAGCTTTCTTT
CASSLEGQGMEAFF
>TRBD1|TRBV24-1|TRBJ1-1|.|15
TGTGCCACCAGTTTCACCTACAGGGGAATTTTTGTGGCTTTCTTT
CATSFTYRGIFVAFF
>.|TRBV6-5|TRBJ1-4|.|14
TGTGCCAGCAGGTCCGGGGATTTCTATGAAAAACTGTTTTTT
CASRSGDFYEKLFF
>.|TRBV2|TRBJ2-7|once|20
TGTGCCAGCAGTGAGGGGGGTGTTCTCTTCGCGGGTGCCCCAGTTGACGAGCAGTACTTC
CASSEGGVLFAGAPVDEQYF
>.|TRBV29-1|TRBJ2-2|once|12
TGCAGCGGCGATTCGAACACCGGGGAGCTGTTTTTT
CSGDSNTGELFF
>.|TRBV4-3|TRBJ1-2|.|16
TGCGCCAGCAGCCAGACGCGAGGGCGGCGGGGCGGTGGCTACACCTTC
CASSQTRGRRGGGYTF
>.|TRBV19|TRBJ2-4|.|14
TGTGCCAGTAGTCCCCCAGGAGCCAAAAACATTCAGTACTTC
CASSPPGAKNIQYF
>.|TRBV19|TRBJ2-3|.|13
TGTGCCAGTAGGCCCCGGAGCCCAGATACGCAGTATTTT
CASRPRSPDTQYF
>.|TRBV7-9|TRBJ2-7|.|12
TGTGCCAGCAGCTTTCCCACCTACGAGCAGTACTTC
CASSFPTYEQYF
>.|TRBV9|TRBJ1-2|few|13
TGTGCCAGCAGCGTCGCGGGTCCGAGGGGCTACACCTTC
CASSVAGPRGYTF
>.|TRBV5-4|TRBJ1-1|.|15
TGTGCCAGCAGCTCCACAGGGAGTCGGGGAACTGAAGCTTTCTTT
CASSSTGSRGTEAFF
>TRBD2|TRBV5-1|TRBJ2-7|.|15
TGCGCCAGCAGCTTCCTCGGGGAGGGCCTCTACGAGCAGTACTTC
CASSFLGEGLYEQYF
>.|TRBV9|TRBJ2-1|.|13
TGTGCCAGCAGCGCCCCCGGTGGCAATGAGCAGTTCTTC
CASSAPGGNEQFF
>.|TRBV6-5|TRBJ1-5|.|14
TGTGCCAGCAGTTACCGGGGGGTTAATCAGCCCCAGCATTTT
CASSYRGVNQPQHF
>.|TRBV19|TRBJ1-2|.|12
TGTGCCACCACGGAGGACTACTATGGCTACACCTTC
CATTEDYYGYTF
>.|TRBV5-4|TRBJ2-3|.|16
TGTGCCAGCAGCTTCCGCACTAGCAGTAACACAGATACGCAGTATTTT
CASSFRTSSNTDTQYF
>TRBD1|TRBV11-3|TRBJ2-7|few|13
TGTGCCAGCAGCTTACAGGGGGCACGCGAGCAGTACTTC
CASSLQGAREQYF
>TRBD1|TRBV7-9|TRBJ2-7|.|12
TGTGCCAGCAGCTGGGACAGGTACGAGCAGTACTTC
CASSWDRYEQYF
>.|TRBV3-1/TRBV3-2|TRBJ1-5|few|15
TGTGCCAGCAGCCAAATGTCAGGGTTAAATCAGCCCCAGCATTTT
CASSQMSGLNQPQHF
>.|TRBV3-1/TRBV3-2|TRBJ1-1|.|12
TGTGCCAGCAGCCAGTCCGACAGAGAAGCTTTCTTT
CASSQSDREAFF